This T cell receptor (beta chain) comes out of a study of blood T cell repertoires in COVID-19. As for the study in general: Acute-phase and convalescent COVID-19 samples originated in the United States, Italy and Spain. The analysed material was cDNA or gDNA that came from T cells, B-cell-depleted T cells, or PBMCs.

The CDR3 covers 17 residues. V was clipped by 5 bases and J by 3 bases; unmatched bases: 9. Germline V gene data show CDR1 as SGHAT and CDR2 as FQNNGV. Measured with immunoSEQ multiplex PCR; TCRdb has only the in-frame clones, and not every one. Of around 59,000 clones in the sample, less than 85% were seen once. The J gene is TRBJ2-2, the V gene TRBV11-2; 10 nucleotides agree with TRBD2. This TCR was sampled from a human donor in a cohort sampled during active COVID-19. Specimen: peripheral blood. CDR3 DNA: TGTGCCAGCAGCCGCCAGACTAGCGGGCCGTACACCGGGGAGCTGTTTTTT. It specifies CASSRQTSGPYTGELFF.